The clone carrying this TCR beta chain has only a few counts. The CDR3 contains 20 residues. Germline values: CDR1 SGHRS, CDR2 YFSETQ. With V trimmed by 3 bases and J by 0 bases, 18 bases remained unmatched. Unique molecular identifiers tagged the TCRbeta library. TCRdb reprocessed the PCR reads via MiXCR and lists one record per CDR3 protein. The sample holds about 400,000 distinct CDR3 sequences, roughly 22% seen once. This specimen comes from a study of T-cell reconstitution after alpha-beta-depleted transplantation in children. The starting material was PBMCs from the stem cell graft donor, obtained from the stem cell graft. The clonotype originates from a human donor who donated a stem cell graft to a child with acute myeloid leukemia. V is TRBV5-1 and J is TRBJ2-1, with 7 bases identical to TRBD1. This CDR3 is CASSYPIDRDRGSSYNEQFF. The CDR3 coding sequence is TGCGCCAGCAGCTACCCCATTGACAGGGACCGCGGTAGCTCCTACAATGAGCAGTTCTTC. Using reference TRBV5-1 and TRBJ2-1 for the parts outside the CDR3, the full variable domain is KAGVTQTPRYLIKTRGQQVTLSCSPISGHRSVSWYQQTPGQGLQFLFEYFSETQRNKGNFPGRFSGRQFSNSRSEMNVSTLELGDSALYLCASSYPIDRDRGSSYNEQFFGPGTRLTVL.